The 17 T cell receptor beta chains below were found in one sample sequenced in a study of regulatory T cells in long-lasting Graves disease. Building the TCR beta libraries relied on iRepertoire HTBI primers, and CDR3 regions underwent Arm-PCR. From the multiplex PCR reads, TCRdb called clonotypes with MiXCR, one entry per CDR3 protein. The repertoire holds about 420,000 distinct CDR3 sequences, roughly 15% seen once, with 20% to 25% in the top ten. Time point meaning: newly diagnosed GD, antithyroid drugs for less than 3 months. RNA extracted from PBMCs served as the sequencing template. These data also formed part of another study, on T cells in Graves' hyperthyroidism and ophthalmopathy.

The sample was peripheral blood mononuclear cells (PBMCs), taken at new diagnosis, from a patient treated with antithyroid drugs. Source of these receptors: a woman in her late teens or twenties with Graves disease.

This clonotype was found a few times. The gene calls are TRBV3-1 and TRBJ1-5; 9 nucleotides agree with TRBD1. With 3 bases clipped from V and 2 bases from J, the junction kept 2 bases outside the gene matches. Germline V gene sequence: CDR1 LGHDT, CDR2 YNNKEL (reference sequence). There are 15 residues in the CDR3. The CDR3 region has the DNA TGTGCCAGCAGCCATCGGACAGGGGGCAATCAGCCCCAGCATTTT. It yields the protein CASSHRTGGNQPQHF.

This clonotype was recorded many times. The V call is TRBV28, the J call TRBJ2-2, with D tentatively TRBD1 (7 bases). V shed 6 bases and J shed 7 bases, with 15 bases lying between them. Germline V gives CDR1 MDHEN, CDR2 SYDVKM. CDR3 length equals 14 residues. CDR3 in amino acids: CASSPGGGIGELFF. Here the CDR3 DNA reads TGTGCCAGCAGCCCCGGAGGGGGCATCGGGGAGCTGTTTTTT. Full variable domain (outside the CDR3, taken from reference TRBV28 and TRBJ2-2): DVKVTQSSRYLVKRTGEKVFLECVQDMDHENMFWYRQDPGLGLRLIYFSYDVKMKEKGDIPEGYSVSREKKERFSLILESASTNQTSMYLCASSPGGGIGELFFGEGSRLTVL.

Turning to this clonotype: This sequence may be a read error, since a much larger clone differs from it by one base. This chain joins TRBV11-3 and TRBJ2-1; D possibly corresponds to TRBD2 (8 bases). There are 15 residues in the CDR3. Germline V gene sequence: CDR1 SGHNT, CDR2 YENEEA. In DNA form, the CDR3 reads TGTGCCAGCAGCTTAGGAACGGGAGGGGGCAATGAGCAGCTCTTC. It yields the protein CASSLGTGGGNEQLF.

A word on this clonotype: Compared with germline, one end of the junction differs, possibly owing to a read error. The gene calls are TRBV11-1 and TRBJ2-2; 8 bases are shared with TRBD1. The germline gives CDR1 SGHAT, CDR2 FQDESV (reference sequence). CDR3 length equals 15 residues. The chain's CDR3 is CANSLAGGYTGELFF. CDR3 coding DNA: TGTGCCAACAGCCTAGCAGGGGGCTACACCGGGGAGCTGTTTTTT.

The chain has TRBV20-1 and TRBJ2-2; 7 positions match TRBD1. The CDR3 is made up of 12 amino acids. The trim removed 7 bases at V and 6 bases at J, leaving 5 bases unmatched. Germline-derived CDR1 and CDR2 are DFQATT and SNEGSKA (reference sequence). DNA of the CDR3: TGCAGTGGACAGGGTTTAGCCGGGGAGCTGTTTTTT. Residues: CSGQGLAGELFF.

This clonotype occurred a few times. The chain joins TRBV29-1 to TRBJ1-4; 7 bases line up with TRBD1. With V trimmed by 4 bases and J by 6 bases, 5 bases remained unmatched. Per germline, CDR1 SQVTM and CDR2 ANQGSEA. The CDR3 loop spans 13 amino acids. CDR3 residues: CSVVTGQDEKLFF. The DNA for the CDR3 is TGCAGCGTTGTAACTGGACAGGATGAAAAACTGTTTTTT.

CDR3 sequence (DNA): TGTGCCAGCAGTATAGGGGCCTCTGGGGCCAACGTCCTGACTTTC. As protein: CASSIGASGANVLTF. The chain couples TRBV12-3 or TRBV12-4 to TRBJ2-6, with D possibly being TRBD1 (5 bases). The V and J ends lost 5 bases and 0 bases respectively, with 8 bases between them. The CDR3 contains 15 residues.

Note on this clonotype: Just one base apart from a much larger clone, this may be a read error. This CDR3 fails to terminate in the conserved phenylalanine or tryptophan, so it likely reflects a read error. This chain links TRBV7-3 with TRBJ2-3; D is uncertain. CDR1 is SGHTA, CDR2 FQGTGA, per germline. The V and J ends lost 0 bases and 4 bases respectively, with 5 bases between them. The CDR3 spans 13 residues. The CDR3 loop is CASSLTYSDTQYL. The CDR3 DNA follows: TGTGCCAGCAGCTTAACCTACTCAGATACGCAGTATCTT.

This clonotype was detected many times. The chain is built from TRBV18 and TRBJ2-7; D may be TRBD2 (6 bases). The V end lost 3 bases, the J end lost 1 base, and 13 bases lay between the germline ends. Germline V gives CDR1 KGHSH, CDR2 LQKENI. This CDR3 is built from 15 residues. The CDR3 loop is CASSPPHGGSYEQYF. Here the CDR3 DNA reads TGTGCCAGCTCACCGCCCCACGGGGGATCCTACGAGCAGTACTTC.

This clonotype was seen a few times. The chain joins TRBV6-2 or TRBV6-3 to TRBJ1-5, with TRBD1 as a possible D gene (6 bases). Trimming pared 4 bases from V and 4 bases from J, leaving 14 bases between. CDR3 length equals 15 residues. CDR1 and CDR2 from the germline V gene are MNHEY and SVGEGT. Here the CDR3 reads CASSSTGHMNQPQHF. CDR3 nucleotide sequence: TGTGCCAGCAGTTCCACGGGACATATGAATCAGCCCCAGCATTTT.

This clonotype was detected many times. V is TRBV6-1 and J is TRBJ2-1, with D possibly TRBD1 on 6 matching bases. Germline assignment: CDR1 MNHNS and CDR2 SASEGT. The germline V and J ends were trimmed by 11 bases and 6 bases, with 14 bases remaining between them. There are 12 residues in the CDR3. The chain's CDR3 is CAVTGTLNEQFF. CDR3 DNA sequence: TGTGCCGTGACCGGGACACTCAATGAGCAGTTCTTC.

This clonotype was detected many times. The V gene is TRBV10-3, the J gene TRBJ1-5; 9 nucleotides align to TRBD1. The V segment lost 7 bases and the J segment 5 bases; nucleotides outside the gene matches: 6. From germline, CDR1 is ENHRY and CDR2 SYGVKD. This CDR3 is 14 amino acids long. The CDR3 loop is CAIKGDREDQPQHF. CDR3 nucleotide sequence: TGTGCCATCAAGGGGGACAGGGAGGATCAGCCCCAGCATTTT.

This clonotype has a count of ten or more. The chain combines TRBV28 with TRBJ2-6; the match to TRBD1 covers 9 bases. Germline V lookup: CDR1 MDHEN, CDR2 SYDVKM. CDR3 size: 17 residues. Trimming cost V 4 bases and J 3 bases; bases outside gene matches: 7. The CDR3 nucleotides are TGTGCCAGCAGTTCCGCACAGGGGGCGTTTGGGGCCAACGTCCTGACTTTC. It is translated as CASSSAQGAFGANVLTF.

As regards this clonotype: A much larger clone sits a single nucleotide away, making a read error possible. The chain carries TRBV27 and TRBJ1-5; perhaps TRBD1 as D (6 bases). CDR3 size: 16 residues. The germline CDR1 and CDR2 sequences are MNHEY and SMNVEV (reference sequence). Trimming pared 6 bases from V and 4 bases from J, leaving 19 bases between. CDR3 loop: CASSRGTAGANQPQHF. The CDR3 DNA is TGTGCCAGCAGCCGCGGGACTGCGGGGGCTAATCAGCCCCAGCATTTT.

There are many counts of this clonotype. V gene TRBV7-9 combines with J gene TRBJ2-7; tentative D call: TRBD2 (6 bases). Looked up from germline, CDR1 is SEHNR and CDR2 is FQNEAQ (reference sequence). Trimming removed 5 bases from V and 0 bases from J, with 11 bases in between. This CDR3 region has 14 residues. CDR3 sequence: CASSAGLDSYEQYF. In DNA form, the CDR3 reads TGTGCCAGCAGCGCGGGACTCGACTCCTACGAGCAGTACTTC.

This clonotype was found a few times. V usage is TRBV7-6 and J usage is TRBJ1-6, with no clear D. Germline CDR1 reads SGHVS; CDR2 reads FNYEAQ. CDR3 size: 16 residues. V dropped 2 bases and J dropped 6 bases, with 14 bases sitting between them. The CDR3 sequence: CASSLREGNINSPLHF. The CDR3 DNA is TGTGCCAGCAGCTTAAGGGAGGGAAATATTAATTCACCCCTCCACTTT.

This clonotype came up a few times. CDR3 in DNA: TGTGCCACCAGCAGAGATACGACCCTGGCCAGTAAGCAGTTCTTC. Encoded protein: CATSRDTTLASKQFF. The V and J genes are TRBV15 and TRBJ2-1; D not certain. The CDR3 has 15 amino acids. V lost 0 bases and J lost 11, with 17 bases in between. Germline V gene data show CDR1 as LNHNV and CDR2 as YYDKDF (reference sequence).